Below are 24 T cell receptor beta chains sequenced from a single sample in a study of vaccination and CD4 T cells after COVID-19. An Oncomine TCR Beta short-read assay was used to sequence the DNA from cultured CD4+ T cells. TCRdb passed the PCR reads through MiXCR, listing each CDR3 protein once. The sample lists about 19,000 distinct CDR3 sequences; 25% to 40% were seen once. Which antigens these TCRs recognize remains unknown. Sample treatment: approximately 10-day PBMC culture with coronavirus spike peptide pools or control peptides (ViraFEST assay). Sequencing was done on a sample of cultured CD4+ T cells from blood. The origin of the receptors is a human donor with COVID-19.

The gene calls are TRBV7-2 and TRBJ1-1; D is ambiguous. This CDR3 spans 14 amino acids. Germline V CDR1 and CDR2: SGHTA, FQGNSA. The V end was cut by 1 base, the J end by 8 bases, with 14 bases between. Written as DNA, the CDR3 is TGTGCCAGCAGCTTAGGGAAGGGTGGCTGGGAAGCTTTCTTT. Translating gives CASSLGKGGWEAFF.

V usage is TRBV7-9 and J usage is TRBJ1-4, with D unresolved. In germline, CDR1 is SEHNR, CDR2 FQNEAQ (reference sequence). The V end lost 2 bases, the J end lost 4 bases, and 8 bases lay between the germline ends. There are 14 residues in the CDR3. Written as DNA, the CDR3 is TGTGCCAGCAGCTTAAGGGAGGATAATGAAAAACTGTTTTTT. It yields the protein CASSLREDNEKLFF.

This clonotype has a handful of counts. The V call is TRBV5-4, the J call TRBJ1-2; 7 bases agree with TRBD1. Germline CDR1 reads SGHNT; CDR2 reads YYREEE (reference sequence). The CDR3 runs 16 residues. V dropped 0 bases and J dropped 3; count of bases not matched to a gene: 8. For the CDR3, the DNA is TGTGCCAGCAGCTTGGGTTGGGACAGTTCGGACTATGGCTACACCTTC. This gives the protein CASSLGWDSSDYGYTF. The full variable domain, in which reference TRBV5-4 and TRBJ1-2 provide the parts outside the CDR3, is ETGVTQSPTHLIKTRGQQVTLRCSSQSGHNTVSWYQQALGQGPQFIFQYYREEENGRGNFPPRFSGLQFPNYSSELNVNALELDDSALYLCASSLGWDSSDYGYTFGSGTRLTVV.

This clonotype is classed as medium-sized. The J gene is TRBJ1-5, the V gene TRBV20-1; tentative D call: TRBD1 (5 bases). CDR1 is DFQATT, CDR2 SNEGSKA, per germline (reference sequence). The V end was cut by 3 bases, the J end by 6 bases, with 18 bases between. The CDR3 totals 15 residues. In DNA form, the CDR3 reads TGCAGTGCTAGCGACCGAATGACAGTCAGTCAGCCCCAGCATTTT. It translates to CSASDRMTVSQPQHF.

The chain has TRBV11-2 and TRBJ2-5; unclear D gene. The CDR3 consists of 15 residues. Germline CDR1 is SGHAT and CDR2 is FQNNGV. Trimming pared 3 bases from V and 2 bases from J, leaving 13 bases between. CDR3 amino acids: CASSLARRIQETQYF. The CDR3 coding sequence is TGTGCCAGCAGCTTGGCCAGACGGATTCAAGAGACCCAGTACTTC.

This clonotype came up a few times. Compared with germline, one end of the junction differs, possibly owing to a read error. J is TRBJ2-3 and V is TRBV2, with 7 bases aligning to TRBD1. There are 12 residues in the CDR3. Per germline, CDR1 SNHLY and CDR2 FYNNEI. DNA of the CDR3: TGTGCCAGCAGGGAAGGGGGCCCTACGCAGTATTTT. This translates into CASREGGPTQYF. The variable domain in full, completed from reference TRBV2 and TRBJ2-3, reads EPEVTQTPSHQVTQMGQEVILRCVPISNHLYFYWYRQILGQKVEFLVSFYNNEISEKSEIFDDQFSVERPDGSNFTLKIRSTKLEDSAMYFCASREGGPTQYFGPGTRLTVL.

The chain joins TRBV7-2 to TRBJ2-3; a weak D match, TRBD2 (5 bases). The CDR3 covers 14 residues. Trimming left V 5 bases short and J 1 base short, with 10 bases between. Germline V gene lookup returns CDR1 SGHTA and CDR2 FQGNSA. The CDR3 protein is CASSPDGGTDTQYF. For the CDR3, the DNA is TGTGCCAGCAGCCCCGACGGGGGCACAGATACGCAGTATTTT.

This clonotype has a handful of counts. The gene calls are TRBV11-2 and TRBJ2-5; possible D gene TRBD1, 5 bases. This CDR3 spans 15 amino acids. The V end was cut by 5 bases, the J end by 2 bases, with 15 bases between. Germline-derived CDR1 and CDR2 are SGHAT and FQNNGV. CDR3 amino acids: CASSEGVTQQETQYF. The DNA for the CDR3 is TGTGCCAGCAGCGAAGGGGTTACACAACAAGAGACCCAGTACTTC.

This clonotype has a handful of counts. The V gene is TRBV11-3, the J gene TRBJ2-5; 7 bases are a match to TRBD1. J lost 2 bases, V lost 3 bases, and 3 bases had no gene match. Germline lookup yields CDR1 SGHNT and CDR2 YENEEA. The CDR3 consists of 14 residues. In DNA form, the CDR3 reads TGTGCCAGCAGCTTCGGGACAGTACAAGAGACCCAGTACTTC. Translated, it gives CASSFGTVQETQYF.

The gene calls are TRBV25-1 and TRBJ1-3; D might be TRBD1 (6 bases). This CDR3 is 17 amino acids long. Trimming took 3 bases from V and 4 from J, leaving 19 bases between them. CDR1 and CDR2 (germline): MGHDK, SYGVNS. CDR3 in amino acids: CASSDHRDPRYGNTIYF. In nucleotides, the CDR3 is TGTGCCAGCAGTGACCACAGGGATCCTCGTTACGGAAACACCATATATTTT.

In this sample, this clonotype turned up a few times. The V and J genes are TRBV6-1 and TRBJ1-2; D is possibly TRBD1 (5 bases). V lost 8 bases and J 8 bases, leaving 24 bases between the germline ends. The CDR3 length is 15 residues. CDR1 is MNHNS and CDR2 is SASEGT in the germline V gene. The CDR3 bases are TGTGCCAGCCGTCGCATACAGGACTCTAAAGCCGGCTACACCTTC. The encoded protein is CASRRIQDSKAGYTF.

This CDR3 is CASSHRGTDTQYF. CDR3 nucleotides: TGTGCCAGTAGCCACAGGGGAACAGATACGCAGTATTTT. The chain couples TRBV19 to TRBJ2-3; 7 nucleotides match TRBD1. CDR3 length equals 13 residues. The V gene's germline CDR1 is LNHDA and CDR2 SQIVND (reference sequence). The trim removed 6 bases at V and 3 bases at J, leaving 3 bases unmatched.

V is TRBV2 and J is TRBJ2-5, with D perhaps TRBD2 (5 bases). Germline CDR1 reads SNHLY; CDR2 reads FYNNEI. The V end was cut by 11 bases, the J end by 3 bases, with 19 bases between. This CDR3 has 14 amino acids. DNA for the CDR3: TGTGCCCCCCCCCCCGGAACTAGGGAAGAGACCCAGTACTTC. Amino acid sequence: CAPPPGTREETQYF.

Only a few counts were recorded for this clonotype. The genes are TRBV2 and TRBJ2-1; 7 bases match TRBD1. Trimming cost V 5 bases and J 12 bases; bases outside gene matches: 4. There are 11 residues in the CDR3. CDR1 and CDR2 (germline): SNHLY, FYNNEI. DNA of the CDR3: TGTGCCAGCAGTTATCGACAGGGGCAGTTCTTC. This sequence encodes CASSYRQGQFF.

In its sample, this clonotype was seen a few times. The V call is TRBV7-8, the J call TRBJ1-5; 7 bases map to TRBD1. The CDR3 is 16 residues long. Germline V CDR1 and CDR2: SGHVS, FQNEAQ. The V segment lost 5 bases and the J segment 1 base; nucleotides outside the gene matches: 8. The CDR3 DNA sequence: TGTGCCAGCAGCACAGACCGGGACAGAAGCAATCAGCCCCAGCATTTT. This gives the protein CASSTDRDRSNQPQHF.

The J gene is TRBJ1-5, the V gene TRBV12-3 or TRBV12-4; maybe TRBD1 (6 bases). This CDR3 comprises 15 residues. The V end lost 5 bases, the J end lost 0 bases, and 11 bases lay between the germline ends. The CDR3: CASSPAGHSNQPQHF. The CDR3 DNA reads TGTGCCAGCAGTCCCGCGGGACATAGCAATCAGCCCCAGCATTTT.

This chain links TRBV6-4 with TRBJ1-1, with 7 bases identical to TRBD1. The J segment lost 2 bases and the V segment lost 6 bases, leaving 6 bases of the junction unmatched. The CDR3 contains 14 residues. Germline V gene sequence: CDR1 MRHNA, CDR2 SNTAGT. CDR3 nucleotides: TGTGCCAGCAGGGCAGGGGGTGGAAACACTGAAGCTTTCTTT. It yields the protein CASRAGGGNTEAFF.

The rearrangement links TRBV19 to TRBJ2-5; 10 nucleotides align to TRBD1. The V gene's germline CDR1 is LNHDA and CDR2 SQIVND (reference sequence). V dropped 1 base and J dropped 5; count of bases not matched to a gene: 10. The CDR3 is made up of 17 amino acids. The CDR3: CASSIGGRQGARETQYF. The CDR3 nucleotides are TGTGCCAGTAGTATAGGGGGGCGACAGGGGGCCCGGGAGACCCAGTACTTC.

This chain uses TRBV6-5 with TRBJ1-5; no clear D gene. The CDR3 runs 14 residues. Trimming took 4 bases from V and 5 from J, leaving 12 bases between them. Germline V gene sequence: CDR1 MNHEY, CDR2 SVGAGI. CDR3 amino acids: CASSSTEIYQPQHF. For the CDR3, the DNA is TGTGCCAGCAGTTCTACGGAGATTTATCAGCCCCAGCATTTT.

This clonotype was counted a few times. The chain recombines TRBV6-1 with TRBJ2-3; no definite D call. CDR3 length: 14 amino acids. Trimming took off 8 bases at V and 0 bases at J, with 12 bases between the two ends. Germline CDR1 is MNHNS and CDR2 is SASEGT. The CDR3 protein is CASRELTSTDTQYF. The CDR3 DNA is TGTGCCAGCCGCGAGCTAACTAGCACAGATACGCAGTATTTT.

The rearrangement joins TRBV7-2 to TRBJ1-3; maybe TRBD1 (5 bases). The CDR3 is 13 residues long. V lost 3 bases to trimming and J lost 9 bases, with 12 bases between them. Germline loops: CDR1 SGHTA, CDR2 FQGNSA. The CDR3 bases are TGTGCCAGCAGCTTGGGCGTGGGGGGCACCATATATTTT. This sequence encodes CASSLGVGGTIYF.

This clonotype was seen only a few times. The rearrangement links TRBV4-2 to TRBJ1-1; D unclear. The CDR3 is 13 amino acids. The germline V and J ends were trimmed by 6 bases and 2 bases, with 10 bases remaining between them. Per the germline V gene, CDR1 is LGHNA and CDR2 is YNFKEQ. The CDR3 DNA reads TGTGCCAGCAGTAAGACACCAAACACTGAAGCTTTCTTT. Translated, it gives CASSKTPNTEAFF.

The V call is TRBV6-1, the J call TRBJ2-4; TRBD2 is a possible D gene (5 bases). Per germline, CDR1 MNHNS and CDR2 SASEGT. V dropped 3 bases and J dropped 7 bases, with 16 bases sitting between them. The CDR3 contains 15 residues. The CDR3 sequence: CASSDGRASGNIQYF. DNA for the CDR3: TGTGCCAGCAGTGACGGACGGGCATCGGGGAACATTCAGTACTTC.

The chain recombines TRBV7-2 with TRBJ2-1; TRBD1 matches 8 bases. The V and J ends lost 1 base and 4 bases, in that order; junction bases with no gene match: 3. CDR1 is SGHTA and CDR2 is FQGNSA in the germline V gene. The CDR3 sequence is 15 residues long. This CDR3 is CASSLEGQAYNEQFF. CDR3 coding DNA: TGTGCCAGCAGCTTAGAGGGACAGGCGTACAATGAGCAGTTCTTC.